This T cell receptor beta chain derives from a study of early T cells in non-severe SARS-CoV-2 infection. In the study overall: Chains were not paired, and sequencing was done on bulk RNA from unsorted whole blood.

Study observations and caveats: Missing private and CD4 specificities, VDJdb matching favored anti-spike CD8 responses.

The protocol attached unique molecular identifiers to individual cDNA molecules. Each CDR3 protein gets one entry after TCRdb re-called the 5' RACE reads with MiXCR. Of more than 60,000 distinct CDR3 sequences listed, roughly an eighth are singletons. This clonotype was counted many times. Antigen specificity is unknown. CDR3 length equals 15 residues. This TCR came from an adult who was a healthcare worker with PCR-confirmed SARS-CoV-2 infection or an uninfected control (not recorded which). V is TRBV21-1 and J is TRBJ1-2. TRBV21-1 is designated a pseudogene. What was sequenced was whole blood. CDR3 DNA sequence: TGTGCCAGCAGCCCCCTCCCCGAAAGGATCTATGGCTACACCTTC. Its protein is CASSPLPERIYGYTF.